A single sample is the source of the 27 T cell receptor beta chains below, sequenced in a study of T-cell memory formation after mild COVID-19. TCRdb re-called the 5' RACE reads through MiXCR, storing one row per CDR3 protein. The table records more than 450,000 distinct CDR3 sequences, roughly 18% of them present only once. Material for sequencing was PBMCs or a T cell subset sorted from them (not recorded which). These receptors were obtained from an adult woman who had mild COVID-19 (a few samples of this study predate the infection). Cell type and time point are not known.

This clonotype was observed a few times. The V gene is TRBV6-5, the J gene TRBJ2-3, with 8 bases identical to TRBD1. Germline lookup yields CDR1 MNHEY and CDR2 SVGAGI. With 4 bases clipped from V and 3 bases from J, the junction kept 9 bases outside the gene matches. CDR3 size: 16 residues. The CDR3 DNA sequence: TGTGCCAGCAGTTCCCGGACAGGGCAATCGACAGATACGCAGTATTTT. Its protein product is CASSSRTGQSTDTQYF.

This chain connects TRBV30 to TRBJ2-7, with 12 positions matching TRBD1. The CDR3 covers 15 residues. Losses at the gene ends were 1 base for V and 5 bases for J; bases not matched to a gene: 6. CDR1 and CDR2 (germline): GTSNPN, SVGIG (reference sequence). The CDR3 sequence is CAWSAGTGGADEQYF. In nucleotides, the CDR3 is TGTGCCTGGAGTGCCGGGACAGGGGGCGCCGACGAGCAGTACTTC.

The genes are TRBV5-4 and TRBJ1-1; a possible D gene is TRBD1 (6 bases). Trimming shortened V by 2 bases and J by 2 bases, and 13 bases separated the two germline ends. The CDR3 spans 15 residues. Germline CDR1 is SGHNT and CDR2 is YYREEE (reference sequence). Written as DNA, the CDR3 is TGTGCCAGCAGCTTACGACGGACAGTTAACACTGAAGCTTTCTTT. Its protein product is CASSLRRTVNTEAFF.

This clonotype occurred many times. The V gene is TRBV6-6, the J gene TRBJ1-5; the match to TRBD1 covers 8 bases. This CDR3 spans 15 amino acids. The J segment lost 4 bases and the V segment lost 5 bases, leaving 7 bases of the junction unmatched. Germline CDR1 reads MNHNY; CDR2 reads SVGAGI (reference sequence). CDR3 amino acids: CASSPGTGSNQPQHF. The DNA of the CDR3 is TGTGCCAGCAGTCCAGGGACAGGATCAAATCAGCCCCAGCATTTT.

The V gene is TRBV5-1, the J gene TRBJ2-3, with D perhaps assigned TRBD1 or TRBD2 (6 bases each). This CDR3 is built from 13 residues. The germline gives CDR1 SGHRS, CDR2 YFSETQ. V was shortened by 5 bases and J by 8 bases, with 15 bases between the two germline ends. The CDR3 loop is CASREGSGATQYF. The CDR3 DNA follows: TGCGCCAGCAGAGAGGGGTCGGGGGCTACGCAGTATTTT.

This chain connects TRBV11-2 to TRBJ2-3; D might be TRBD2 (7 bases). The CDR3 spans 14 residues. Deletions cut 5 bases from V and 6 bases from J, with 15 bases between. Germline V gives CDR1 SGHAT, CDR2 FQNNGV. CDR3 bases: TGTGCCAGCAGCCAAGGGGGGGGGCGCGATACGCAGTATTTT. Translation: CASSQGGGRDTQYF.

This clonotype has only a few counts. This chain links TRBV4-1 with TRBJ2-5; 13 nucleotides match TRBD2. The CDR3 covers 16 residues. Germline V CDR1 and CDR2: MGHRA, YSYEKL. The junction had 5 bases not matched to a gene; V was cut back by 5 bases and J by 2 bases. CDR3 loop: CASSARTSGGQETQYF. Written as DNA, the CDR3 is TGCGCCAGCAGCGCCCGGACTAGCGGGGGACAAGAGACCCAGTACTTC.

This chain connects TRBV4-2 to TRBJ2-7; 7 bases fit TRBD2. Germline assignment: CDR1 LGHNA and CDR2 YNFKEQ. The CDR3 spans 19 residues. Losses at the gene ends were 0 bases for V and 3 bases for J; bases not matched to a gene: 17. CDR3 amino acids: CASSQDFSGRREGFYEQYF. CDR3 nucleotides: TGTGCCAGCAGCCAAGATTTCTCCGGCCGGAGGGAGGGTTTCTACGAGCAGTACTTC.

This sequence joins TRBV6-6 and TRBJ1-1; the D is unclear. V was clipped by 0 bases and J by 8 bases, with 19 bases between them. The CDR3 has 16 amino acids. Looked up from germline, CDR1 is MNHNY and CDR2 is SVGAGI (reference sequence). The CDR3 sequence is CASSYSAARIDYEAFF. DNA for the CDR3: TGTGCCAGCAGTTACTCTGCCGCCAGGATAGACTACGAAGCTTTCTTT.

This clonotype appeared many times. The chain has TRBV15 and TRBJ2-3, with unresolved D. V was shortened by 1 base and J by 4 bases, with 3 bases between the two germline ends. Germline lookup yields CDR1 LNHNV and CDR2 YYDKDF (reference sequence). This CDR3 has 12 amino acids. The CDR3 loop reads CATSRVADTQYF. The CDR3 nucleotides are TGTGCCACCAGCAGAGTGGCAGATACGCAGTATTTT.

The V call is TRBV7-2, the J call TRBJ1-2, with TRBD1 matching over 8 bases. Germline V lookup: CDR1 SGHTA, CDR2 FQGNSA. The junction had 9 bases not matched to a gene; V was cut back by 5 bases and J by 4 bases. The CDR3 is made up of 15 amino acids. The CDR3 DNA sequence: TGTGCCAGCAGCCGTACGACAGGGGAGGCCTATGGCTACACCTTC. It is translated as CASSRTTGEAYGYTF.

The chain couples TRBV5-1 to TRBJ2-3; perhaps TRBD1 as D (6 bases). The CDR3 runs to 15 residues. V lost 3 bases to trimming and J lost 0 bases, with 11 bases between them. CDR1 is SGHRS and CDR2 is YFSETQ in the germline V gene. The CDR3 spells CASSYGQSSTDTQYF. CDR3 in DNA: TGCGCCAGCAGCTACGGACAGAGTAGCACAGATACGCAGTATTTT.

This clonotype was observed at least ten times. The chain couples TRBV7-9 to TRBJ1-1, with D uncertain. Germline loops: CDR1 SEHNR, CDR2 FQNEAQ (reference sequence). The CDR3 spans 15 residues. Trimming removed 3 bases from V and 0 bases from J, with 11 bases in between. The CDR3 is CASSFLPVMNTEAFF. CDR3 coding DNA: TGTGCCAGCAGCTTCCTACCAGTCATGAACACTGAAGCTTTCTTT.

This clonotype was counted ten times or more. The J gene is TRBJ1-5, the V gene TRBV5-6, with D hard to call. V dropped 3 bases and J dropped 6 bases, with 10 bases sitting between them. CDR1 SGHDT and CDR2 YYEEEE come from the germline V gene. CDR3 length: 13 residues. As DNA, the CDR3 is TGTGCCAGCAGCTACGGGATATTTCAGCCCCAGCATTTT. Its translation: CASSYGIFQPQHF.

This clonotype was picked up a small number of times. This chain uses TRBV4-2 with TRBJ2-1; 11 nucleotides agree with TRBD2. The V segment lost 0 bases and the J segment 4 bases; nucleotides outside the gene matches: 2. This CDR3 is built from 16 residues. Germline V gives CDR1 LGHNA, CDR2 YNFKEQ. The CDR3 sequence: CASSQDTSGRYNEQFF. The CDR3 nucleotides read TGTGCCAGCAGCCAAGATACTAGCGGGAGATACAATGAGCAGTTCTTC.

This clonotype has only a few counts. V and J are TRBV27 and TRBJ2-7; possible D gene TRBD1, 6 bases. The V gene's germline CDR1 is MNHEY and CDR2 SMNVEV (reference sequence). Trimming took 5 bases from V and 2 from J, leaving 16 bases between them. The CDR3 covers 15 residues. In nucleotides, the CDR3 is TGTGCCAGCAGTCCCACAGGGTTGGGGCCCTACGAGCAGTACTTC. Amino acids: CASSPTGLGPYEQYF.

The chain carries TRBV6-5 and TRBJ2-2; a possible D gene is TRBD1 (6 bases). CDR1 is MNHEY, CDR2 SVGAGI, per germline. The CDR3 covers 14 residues. V lost 2 bases to trimming and J lost 9 bases, with 13 bases between them. For the CDR3, the DNA is TGTGCCAGCAGTTACGATGGCAGGGGCTGGGAGCTGTTTTTT. Translation: CASSYDGRGWELFF.

This clonotype came up many times. The chain uses TRBV5-1 and TRBJ2-3; TRBD2 aligns across 9 bases. This CDR3 is built from 15 residues. V lost 1 base to trimming and J lost 3 bases; unmatched junction nucleotides: 3. Germline lookup yields CDR1 SGHRS and CDR2 YFSETQ. The CDR3 DNA is TGCGCCAGCAGCTTGCCTAGCGGGACGACAGATACGCAGTATTTT. As protein: CASSLPSGTTDTQYF. Supplemented by reference TRBV5-1 and TRBJ2-3, the full variable domain reads KAGVTQTPRYLIKTRGQQVTLSCSPISGHRSVSWYQQTPGQGLQFLFEYFSETQRNKGNFPGRFSGRQFSNSRSEMNVSTLELGDSALYLCASSLPSGTTDTQYFGPGTRLTVL.

The genes are TRBV2 and TRBJ1-2, with 10 positions matching TRBD1. The germline V gene has CDR1 SNHLY and CDR2 FYNNEI. The CDR3 is 13 residues long. J was trimmed by 2 bases and V by 7 bases; bases with no gene match: 1. The CDR3, as DNA: TGTGCCAGCATGGACAGGGGGAACTATGGCTACACCTTC. This codes for CASMDRGNYGYTF.

The chain couples TRBV7-3 to TRBJ2-2; either TRBD1 or TRBD2 may supply D (5 bases each). In germline, CDR1 is SGHTA, CDR2 FQGTGA. Trimming took 8 bases from V and 0 from J, leaving 10 bases between them. The CDR3 is 14 amino acids. The CDR3 spells CASRDGSNTGELFF. The CDR3 nucleotides read TGTGCCAGCCGGGACGGATCGAACACCGGGGAGCTGTTTTTT.

This chain uses TRBV15 with TRBJ1-5; 8 nucleotides match TRBD1. Germline loops: CDR1 LNHNV, CDR2 YYDKDF (reference sequence). The CDR3 consists of 19 residues. After removal of 1 base from V and 0 bases from J, the junction contained 11 bases not matched to a gene. The CDR3 region is CATSRVGRQGSYSNQPQHF. CDR3 coding DNA: TGTGCCACCAGCAGAGTTGGTAGACAGGGGTCTTATAGCAATCAGCCCCAGCATTTT.

The chain employs TRBV6-5 and TRBJ1-4; D remains ambiguous. Germline V CDR1 and CDR2: MNHEY, SVGAGI. This CDR3 is built from 15 residues. V shed 4 bases and J shed 1 base, with 10 bases lying between them. CDR3 sequence reads: CASSSPSETNEKLFF. The DNA for the CDR3 is TGTGCCAGCAGTTCGCCATCCGAAACTAATGAAAAACTGTTTTTT.

This clonotype occurred a few times. CDR3 bases: TGTGCCAGCAGAATTCGAACTAGCGGGGTTCTCGGGGAGCTGTTTTTT. It specifies CASRIRTSGVLGELFF. V is TRBV7-9 and J is TRBJ2-2; TRBD2 agrees at 10 bases. J gave up 7 bases and V 6 bases, and 11 bases lay outside the gene matches. The CDR3 extends over 16 amino acids. Germline V gives CDR1 SEHNR, CDR2 FQNEAQ (reference sequence).

The chain carries TRBV20-1 and TRBJ2-1; D assignment may be TRBD1 or TRBD2 (5 bases each). This CDR3 contains 13 residues. Trimming cost V 6 bases and J 2 bases, with 11 bases left between them. Germline V CDR1 and CDR2: DFQATT, SNEGSKA (reference sequence). The CDR3 nucleotides read TGCAGTGCAATGGGACGCACCTACAATGAGCAGTTCTTC. Protein: CSAMGRTYNEQFF.

The chain has TRBV7-2 and TRBJ2-7; 7 positions match TRBD1. Germline trimming cut 1 base from V and 6 bases from J; bases unmatched to any gene: 18. The CDR3 contains 18 residues. The germline V gene encodes CDR1 SGHTA and CDR2 FQGNSA. The CDR3 loop is CASSLVPTSGTVGAEQYV. CDR3 coding DNA: TGTGCCAGCAGCTTAGTGCCAACTTCCGGGACAGTTGGTGCCGAGCAGTACGTC.

The chain employs TRBV18 and TRBJ1-2, with TRBD1 matching over 12 bases. The V segment lost 3 bases and the J segment 8 bases; nucleotides outside the gene matches: 4. Germline V gene sequence: CDR1 KGHSH, CDR2 LQKENI. The CDR3 runs to 14 residues. The CDR3 DNA sequence: TGTGCCAGCTCACCCGGGACAGGGGGCGCCGGCTACACCTTC. Amino acids: CASSPGTGGAGYTF.

The sample holds a few counts of this clonotype. V gene TRBV7-2 combines with J gene TRBJ2-2; 11 bases align to TRBD2. Germline V lookup: CDR1 SGHTA, CDR2 FQGNSA. The junction had 10 bases not matched to a gene; V was cut back by 3 bases and J by 1 base. This CDR3 is 19 amino acids long. CDR3 bases: TGTGCCAGCAGCTTTGGGTCACTAGCGGGAGTTCTGAACACCGGGGAGCTGTTTTTT. Translated, it gives CASSFGSLAGVLNTGELFF.